The T cell receptor beta chain described here comes from a study of CD8+CD57+ T cells in acquired aplastic anemia. Study-wide background: Sorted CD4+ and CD8+ cells yielded DNA averaging around 3 ug. Study results and caveats: CD8+ Simpson's diversity did not differ significantly between patients and controls. Roughly 30 was the count of CD8+ CDR3 sequences that patients shared with controls.

The CDR3 runs to 16 residues. The germline gives CDR1 SGHRS, CDR2 YFSETQ. Genomic DNA, the template, was used for profiling of the TCR beta VDJ and CDR3. In TCRdb, the reads were re-called with MiXCR into one record per CDR3 protein. This sample has a few hundred thousand distinct CDR3 sequences; roughly 64% occur once, and the top ten carry under 5%. To note about this clonotype: Antigen specificity is unknown. An end of the junction does not agree with germline; a read error may underlie this.

The J gene is TRBJ2-7, the V gene TRBV5-1; maybe TRBD1 (5 bases). This sequence originates from a human donor in good health, serving as a control. Sequencing used sorted CD4+, CD8+, or CD8+CD57+ T cells (not recorded which) from PBMCs. CDR3 residues: CACSPLQESSSYEQYF. The CDR3 nucleotides read TGCGCCTGCAGCCCCCTACAGGAAAGCTCCTCCTACGAGCAGTACTTC.